These 15 T cell receptor beta chains came from one sample sequenced in a study of blood T cell repertoires in COVID-19. TCRdb's copy holds only in-frame clones and misses some; the assay was immunoSEQ multiplex PCR. The table has 410,000 or so clones, 89% seen once. Sequencing used peripheral blood. Source of these receptors: a middle-aged woman with COVID-19, enrolled during active disease.

The chain carries TRBV10-1 and TRBJ1-4; D gene ambiguous. V dropped 6 bases and J dropped 5 bases, with 7 bases sitting between them. Germline values: CDR1 WNHNN, CDR2 SYGVQD (reference sequence). The CDR3 is made up of 12 amino acids. The CDR3: CASRLQNEKLFF. CDR3 bases: TGCGCCAGCAGATTACAAAATGAAAAACTGTTTTTT.

The chain employs TRBV11-3 and TRBJ1-2; D remains unclear. V gave up 3 bases and J gave up 2 bases, with 13 bases separating them. The CDR3 runs 15 residues. The germline gives CDR1 SGHNT, CDR2 YENEEA. The DNA of the CDR3 is TGTGCCAGCAGCTTCATGGTACGGAGCAACTATGGCTACACCTTC. Encoded protein: CASSFMVRSNYGYTF.

Note on this clone: Additional DNA sequences in this sample encode the identical CDR3. The chain combines TRBV9 with TRBJ2-1; 10 nucleotides line up with TRBD2. CDR3 length equals 15 residues. The trim removed 4 bases at V and 7 bases at J, leaving 8 bases unmatched. The germline gives CDR1 SGDLS, CDR2 YYNGEE. In nucleotides, the CDR3 is TGTGCCAGCAGCACCCTAGCGGGAGTGGGAAATGAGCAGTTCTTC. This gives the protein CASSTLAGVGNEQFF.

The rearrangement joins TRBV15 to TRBJ1-2, with a weak D call TRBD1 (6 bases). The CDR3 totals 14 residues. Germline V gene lookup returns CDR1 LNHNV and CDR2 YYDKDF (reference sequence). Trimming left V 2 bases short and J 4 bases short, with 11 bases between. CDR3 DNA sequence: TGTGCCACCAGCAGATCAGGGGTTGGCTATGGCTACACCTTC. Translated: CATSRSGVGYGYTF.

This clone occurred many times. This chain uses TRBV2 with TRBJ2-7; no clear D gene. Between the trimmed V and J ends, which lost 8 bases and 4 bases, there was a span of 12 bases. The CDR3 length is 12 residues. In germline, CDR1 is SNHLY, CDR2 FYNNEI. The CDR3 loop reads CASSDGRYEQYF. Written as DNA, the CDR3 is TGTGCCAGCTCGGATGGCAGGTACGAGCAGTACTTC.

CDR3 bases: TGCGCCAGCAGAGAGGGTGGGGAGGCAGATACGCAGTATTTT. Amino acids: CASREGGEADTQYF. The chain is built from TRBV5-1 and TRBJ2-3, with D maybe TRBD2 (6 bases). Germline V gives CDR1 SGHRS, CDR2 YFSETQ. This CDR3 contains 14 residues. Trimming took off 5 bases at V and 4 bases at J, with 14 bases between the two ends. The complete variable domain, with remaining parts taken from reference TRBV5-1 and TRBJ2-3, reads KAGVTQTPRYLIKTRGQQVTLSCSPISGHRSVSWYQQTPGQGLQFLFEYFSETQRNKGNFPGRFSGRQFSNSRSEMNVSTLELGDSALYLCASREGGEADTQYFGPGTRLTVL.

The chain has TRBV2 and TRBJ2-2, with D maybe TRBD1 (5 bases). The CDR3 is 14 residues long. V was clipped by 5 bases and J by 4 bases, with 11 bases between them. Germline CDR1 reads SNHLY; CDR2 reads FYNNEI. Here the CDR3 reads CASSPQGSTGELFF. The CDR3 coding sequence is TGTGCCAGCAGTCCCCAGGGATCCACCGGGGAGCTGTTTTTT. Together with reference TRBV2 and TRBJ2-2, the CDR3 gives the full variable domain: EPEVTQTPSHQVTQMGQEVILRCVPISNHLYFYWYRQILGQKVEFLVSFYNNEISEKSEIFDDQFSVERPDGSNFTLKIRSTKLEDSAMYFCASSPQGSTGELFFGEGSRLTVL.

The chain combines TRBV6-5 with TRBJ1-3; D gene unclear. Germline V gene lookup returns CDR1 MNHEY and CDR2 SVGAGI. The CDR3 contains 16 residues. V lost 4 bases to trimming and J lost 0 bases, with 13 bases between them. The DNA of the CDR3 is TGTGCCAGCAGTTCCCTACAGATAAACTCTGGAAACACCATATATTTT. It yields the protein CASSSLQINSGNTIYF.

The chain employs TRBV28 and TRBJ1-3, with D perhaps matching TRBD1 (5 bases). Trimming stripped 5 bases from V and 3 bases from J, with 8 bases between. The CDR3 contains 13 residues. Germline lookup yields CDR1 MDHEN and CDR2 SYDVKM. The CDR3 loop is CASSRGIGNTIYF. The CDR3 DNA reads as TGTGCCAGCAGTCGGGGGATTGGAAACACCATATATTTT.

The DNA for the CDR3 is TGCGCCAGCAGCCGGGGACAGGGGAAAGCCATGAACACTGAAGCTTTCTTT. This sequence encodes CASSRGQGKAMNTEAFF. V gene TRBV4-1 combines with J gene TRBJ1-1, with 10 bases fitting TRBD1. CDR3 length: 17 residues. CDR1 and CDR2 from the germline V gene are MGHRA and YSYEKL. V lost 4 bases to trimming and J lost 0 bases; unmatched junction nucleotides: 8.

The chain uses TRBV5-1 and TRBJ1-5; D is unresolved. The CDR3 loop spans 15 amino acids. The germline gives CDR1 SGHRS, CDR2 YFSETQ. The V and J ends lost 4 bases and 1 base respectively, with 12 bases between them. The CDR3 region has the DNA TGCGCCAGCAGCGTGAGTGATGCCAGCAATCAGCCCCAGCATTTT. Encoded protein: CASSVSDASNQPQHF.

The chain combines TRBV19 with TRBJ1-5; 12 bases fit TRBD1. V shed 4 bases, J shed 0 bases, and the junction held 10 bases outside the gene matches. Germline CDR1 reads LNHDA; CDR2 reads SQIVND (reference sequence). The CDR3 contains 19 residues. CDR3 protein: CASSTEGGQGAPSNQPQHF. The CDR3 nucleotides read TGTGCCAGTAGTACAGAGGGGGGACAGGGGGCTCCTAGCAATCAGCCCCAGCATTTT.

This clone is classed as medium-sized (0.01 to 0.1%). Other DNA sequences from this sample encode an identical CDR3 as well. This rearrangement joins TRBV27 to TRBJ1-5, with 9 nucleotides matching TRBD1. This CDR3 spans 14 amino acids. The germline gives CDR1 MNHEY, CDR2 SMNVEV (reference sequence). V lost 8 bases, J lost 1 base, and 3 bases stayed unmatched. The CDR3 region is CASADRGSNQPQHF. The CDR3 DNA reads as TGTGCCAGCGCTGACAGGGGGAGCAATCAGCCCCAGCATTTT.

The rearrangement links TRBV19 to TRBJ2-7; D gene unclear. Trimming left V 5 bases short and J 7 bases short, with 15 bases between. The germline V gene encodes CDR1 LNHDA and CDR2 SQIVND (reference sequence). This CDR3 comprises 13 residues. CDR3 protein: CASSLFVVSEQYF. CDR3 DNA: TGTGCCAGTAGTTTATTCGTTGTTTCGGAGCAGTACTTC.

V usage is TRBV7-6 and J usage is TRBJ1-4; D is undetermined. CDR1 and CDR2 (germline): SGHVS, FNYEAQ. V was shortened by 5 bases and J by 0 bases, with 10 bases between the two germline ends. The CDR3 covers 15 residues. This CDR3 reads CASSHGGPTNEKLFF. The CDR3, as DNA: TGTGCCAGCAGCCACGGCGGCCCAACTAATGAAAAACTGTTTTTT.